This entry describes one T cell receptor (beta chain). Antigen specificity is unknown. The source of the sample is a study of OX40 agonist ivuxolimab in advanced cancers. Study-level results: By week 6 at 0.1 to 3.0 mg/kg, blood CD4+ and CD8+ T cells had expanded clonally. Some nonresponders additionally presented with little normalized T-cell clonal expansion.

Sequencing used immunoSEQ multiplex PCR; TCRdb keeps in-frame clones, though not all of them. This sample has 60,000 to 100,000 clones, with about 87% found just once. This CDR3 contains 15 residues. Germline CDR1 SGHRS, CDR2 YFSETQ. V lost 5 bases to trimming and J lost 3 bases; unmatched junction nucleotides: 8. This clonotype was sampled from an adult with an advanced solid tumor such as melanoma, head and neck, liver or kidney cancer. The material sequenced was CD4+ or CD8+ T cells sorted from blood, taken in a trial of the OX40 agonist ivuxolimab. The chain recombines TRBV5-1 with TRBJ2-3; 8 positions match TRBD2. CDR3 sequence (DNA): TGCGCCAGCAGTTCCGGGACTAGGGGGACAGATACGCAGTATTTT. It yields the protein CASSSGTRGTDTQYF.